This note documents a single TCR beta chain sequence. V was trimmed by 6 bases and J by 3 bases, leaving 7 bases between them. The CDR3 sequence is 12 residues long. Germline V gene sequence: CDR1 SNHLY, CDR2 FYNNEI. This sample was included in a study of OX40 agonist ivuxolimab in advanced cancers. Measured with immunoSEQ multiplex PCR; TCRdb has only the in-frame clones, and not every one. Of about 25,000 clones in the sample, 70% to 90% are singletons; the top ten hold over 35%. This sample comprised CD4+ or CD8+ T cells sorted from blood, obtained in a trial of the OX40 agonist ivuxolimab. This clonotype was sampled from an adult with an advanced solid tumor such as melanoma, head and neck, liver or kidney cancer. The genes are TRBV2 and TRBJ2-3, with a tentative D call TRBD2 (5 bases). The CDR3 DNA is TGTGCCAGCAGCGGACTTACAGATACGCAGTATTTT. It encodes CASSGLTDTQYF.